A single sample gave rise to the 12 T cell receptor beta chains below, sequenced in a study of CD8+ T cells in alopecia areata. Lesional scalp tissue (obtained by punch biopsy) and peripheral blood were collected from alopecia areata patients. As the sequencing template, cDNA was produced by extracting RNA and reverse transcribing it. TCRdb's table, derived via immunoSEQ multiplex PCR, lists solely in-frame clones and lacks some. The sample has 6,500 to 8,500 clones, approximately 65% seen once. This material consisted of skin, taken at week 0. The source of these receptors is a human donor with alopecia areata.

This clone turned up a few times. This chain connects TRBV6-4 to TRBJ2-2; D unresolved. CDR1 is MRHNA and CDR2 is SNTAGT in the germline V gene. The CDR3 totals 13 residues. The ends were cut back, 4 bases at V and 2 bases at J, with 5 bases in the middle. CDR3 bases: TGTGCCAGCAGTGTGGACAACACCGGGGAGCTGTTTTTT. Its protein product is CASSVDNTGELFF.

This chain links TRBV6-5 with TRBJ1-6, with TRBD1 as a possible D gene (5 bases). Germline CDR1 is MNHEY and CDR2 is SVGAGI. V dropped 2 bases and J dropped 7 bases, with 9 bases sitting between them. The CDR3 runs to 14 residues. CDR3 DNA sequence: TGTGCCAGCAGTTACCCAGGGTCCAATTCACCCCTCCACTTT. The encoded protein is CASSYPGSNSPLHF.

The chain recombines TRBV14 with TRBJ2-1; D is undetermined. This CDR3 region has 16 residues. V dropped 2 bases and J dropped 0 bases, with 11 bases sitting between them. Germline V gene lookup returns CDR1 SGHDN and CDR2 FVKESK. The CDR3 sequence is CASSQYRGSSYNEQFF. In DNA form, the CDR3 reads TGTGCCAGCAGCCAATACAGAGGAAGCTCCTACAATGAGCAGTTCTTC.

The chain links TRBV4-2 to TRBJ1-5; D perhaps matches TRBD1 (6 bases). Germline V CDR1 and CDR2: LGHNA, YNFKEQ. CDR3 length equals 14 residues. V was cut by 1 base and J by 9 bases, with 13 bases left in between. CDR3 in DNA: TGTGCCAGCAGCCAAGTCAGGGGAAGGGGGCCCCAGCATTTT. The encoded protein is CASSQVRGRGPQHF.

This clone was recorded a few times. CDR3 protein: CASSSGPQETQYF. CDR3 DNA: TGCGCCAGCAGCTCGGGACCGCAAGAGACCCAGTACTTC. V and J are TRBV5-1 and TRBJ2-5, with D perhaps given as TRBD1 or TRBD2 (5 bases each). CDR1 SGHRS and CDR2 YFSETQ come from the germline V gene. The length of the CDR3 is 13 residues. The ends were cut back, 3 bases at V and 2 bases at J, with 8 bases in the middle. The full variable domain, rest sourced from reference TRBV5-1 and TRBJ2-5, is KAGVTQTPRYLIKTRGQQVTLSCSPISGHRSVSWYQQTPGQGLQFLFEYFSETQRNKGNFPGRFSGRQFSNSRSEMNVSTLELGDSALYLCASSSGPQETQYFGPGTRLLVL.

The chain employs TRBV5-4 and TRBJ2-1; 7 bases map to TRBD1. Germline CDR1 and CDR2: SGHNT and YYREEE (reference sequence). Trimming cost V 4 bases and J 5 bases; bases outside gene matches: 6. The CDR3 spans 14 residues. The CDR3 sequence is CASSLRQGDNEQFF. CDR3 DNA: TGTGCCAGCAGCCTCAGACAGGGAGACAATGAGCAGTTCTTC.

This CDR3 is CASSEQQVLSSPLHF. The CDR3 DNA is TGTGCCAGCAGCGAACAACAGGTCCTATCATCACCCCTCCACTTT. J is TRBJ1-6 and V is TRBV11-1, with D possibly being TRBD1 (5 bases). CDR3 size: 15 residues. V was pared by 5 bases and J by 10 bases, with 18 bases between. CDR1 is SGHAT, CDR2 FQDESV, per germline (reference sequence). The full variable domain, rest sourced from reference TRBV11-1 and TRBJ1-6, is EAEVAQSPRYKITEKSQAVAFWCDPISGHATLYWYRQILGQGPELLVQFQDESVVDDSQLPKDRFSAERLKGVDSTLKIQPAELGDSAMYLCASSEQQVLSSPLHFGNGTRLTVT.

This clone has only a few counts. The J gene is TRBJ2-2, the V gene TRBV7-3; D call uncertain. Trimming removed 5 bases at V and 2 bases at J, with 6 bases between. The germline CDR1 and CDR2 sequences are SGHTA and FQGTGA. CDR3 length: 13 residues. The CDR3 loop reads CASSRINTGELFF. The CDR3, as DNA: TGTGCCAGCAGCCGTATTAACACCGGGGAGCTGTTTTTT. The full variable domain, with the rest looked up from reference TRBV7-3 and TRBJ2-2, is GAGVSQTPSNKVTEKGKYVELRCDPISGHTALYWYRQSLGQGPEFLIYFQGTGAADDSGLPNDRFFAVRPEGSVSTLKIQRTERGDSAVYLCASSRINTGELFFGEGSRLTVL.

This chain connects TRBV19 to TRBJ2-2; D ambiguous. The germline V and J ends were trimmed by 3 bases and 4 bases, with 0 bases remaining between them. This CDR3 spans 11 amino acids. The V gene's germline CDR1 is LNHDA and CDR2 SQIVND (reference sequence). CDR3 loop: CASSITGELFF. The CDR3, as DNA: TGTGCCAGTAGTATCACCGGGGAGCTGTTTTTT.

The chain recombines TRBV5-6 with TRBJ2-5, with a tentative D call TRBD1 (5 bases). The germline V and J ends were trimmed by 0 bases and 7 bases, with 16 bases remaining between them. The CDR3 loop spans 15 amino acids. CDR1 SGHDT and CDR2 YYEEEE come from the germline V gene. Here the CDR3 reads CASSLGQSQRLTQYF. CDR3 bases: TGTGCCAGCAGCTTGGGACAGTCCCAGAGATTGACCCAGTACTTC.

This chain links TRBV9 with TRBJ2-1; TRBD1 agrees at 7 bases. Germline V gene data show CDR1 as SGDLS and CDR2 as YYNGEE. This CDR3 region has 13 residues. The trim removed 3 bases at V and 3 bases at J, leaving 0 bases unmatched. The CDR3 DNA follows: TGTGCCAGCAGCGGACAGGGCTACAATGAGCAGTTCTTC. As protein: CASSGQGYNEQFF. The variable domain in full, with the rest retrieved from reference TRBV9 and TRBJ2-1, is DSGVTQTPKHLITATGQRVTLRCSPRSGDLSVYWYQQSLDQGLQFLIQYYNGEERAKGNILERFSAQQFPDLHSELNLSSLELGDSALYFCASSGQGYNEQFFGPGTRLTVL.

The chain links TRBV11-2 to TRBJ2-7, with 14 bases that match TRBD2. The CDR3 loop spans 16 amino acids. From germline, CDR1 is SGHAT and CDR2 FQNNGV. V was pared by 4 bases and J by 4 bases, with 6 bases of the junction left unmatched. In DNA, the CDR3 is TGTGCCAGCAGCTCAAGGACTAGCGGGGGGAGATACGAGCAGTACTTC. Its protein is CASSSRTSGGRYEQYF.